These T cell receptor beta chains were read from a single sample in a study of T-cell memory formation after mild COVID-19. MiXCR was run by TCRdb on the 5' RACE reads, yielding one entry per CDR3 protein. The sample records a few hundred thousand distinct CDR3 sequences, about 15% being singletons. The sample taken for sequencing was PBMCs or a T cell subset sorted from them (not recorded which). The source of these receptors is a man aged 18 to 29 who had mild COVID-19 (a few samples of this study predate the infection). Cell type and time point are not known. CDR3s include the opening cysteine and the closing phenylalanine or tryptophan. D genes are given only for firm matches.

-,TRBV5-1,TRBJ2-4,12,CASSGVGNIQYF
TRBD1,TRBV6-5,TRBJ2-3,17,CASSYSNGQGNTDTQYF
TRBD2,TRBV7-9,TRBJ2-7,13,CASSHGGAYEQYF
-,TRBV4-2,TRBJ2-7,13,CASSQDAGTEQYF
-,TRBV7-2,TRBJ2-2,14,CTSSLGGVAGELFF
-,TRBV5-1,TRBJ1-6,15,CASSLGTGYNSPLHF
-,TRBV24-1,TRBJ2-3,12,CATSGPTDTQYF
TRBD2,TRBV6-2/TRBV6-3,TRBJ2-1,14,CASSYGGGANEQFF
-,TRBV15,TRBJ1-1,14,CATSSGDGDTEAFF
TRBD2,TRBV7-2,TRBJ2-1,14,CASSLVASGGPSWF
-,TRBV27,TRBJ1-1,16,CASSLTVAELNTEAFF
-,TRBV12-3/TRBV12-4,TRBJ2-1,15,CASSPRALSYNEQFF
TRBD1,TRBV5-1,TRBJ2-2,15,CASSLARGLAGELFF
-,TRBV29-1,TRBJ2-4,14,CSVAHRAGKNIQYF
-,TRBV6-5,TRBJ1-1,14,CASSTQTENTEAFF
-,TRBV7-3,TRBJ2-1,15,CASSSSGTTPNEQFF
-,TRBV7-9,TRBJ2-7,15,CASSTTGLPLYEQYF
-,TRBV9,TRBJ2-1,15,CASSPRQGGAGEQFF
-,TRBV7-3,TRBJ2-1,16,CASSRNPGTLYNEQFF
-,TRBV7-2,TRBJ2-5,16,CASSPAGTTVGETQYF
-,TRBV2,TRBJ2-7,13,CASRFGGVHEQYF
-,TRBV15,TRBJ1-2,14,CATSREGKDYGYTF
TRBD2,TRBV5-1,TRBJ2-1,14,CASSLERGWDEQFF
TRBD1,TRBV29-1,TRBJ1-1,13,CSAKGQSNTEAFF
TRBD1,TRBV9,TRBJ2-1,12,CDSSGQGYEQFF
-,TRBV27,TRBJ2-7,13,CASSYGTDYEQYF
-,TRBV20-1,TRBJ2-3,16,CSARALGRGPGDTQYF
-,TRBV7-9,TRBJ2-7,14,CASSFSLLGYEQYF
TRBD1,TRBV12-5,TRBJ2-7,16,CASGLTPGQGGYEQYF
TRBD1,TRBV6-1,TRBJ1-1,16,CASSRVGDRTGAEAFF
-,TRBV4-3,TRBJ1-6,17,CASREPGTSSYNSPLHF
-,TRBV7-9,TRBJ2-1,12,CASSLSVNEQFF
-,TRBV30,TRBJ1-6,13,CAWSVTLVPPLHF
-,TRBV7-2,TRBJ2-1,12,CASSGRDREQFF